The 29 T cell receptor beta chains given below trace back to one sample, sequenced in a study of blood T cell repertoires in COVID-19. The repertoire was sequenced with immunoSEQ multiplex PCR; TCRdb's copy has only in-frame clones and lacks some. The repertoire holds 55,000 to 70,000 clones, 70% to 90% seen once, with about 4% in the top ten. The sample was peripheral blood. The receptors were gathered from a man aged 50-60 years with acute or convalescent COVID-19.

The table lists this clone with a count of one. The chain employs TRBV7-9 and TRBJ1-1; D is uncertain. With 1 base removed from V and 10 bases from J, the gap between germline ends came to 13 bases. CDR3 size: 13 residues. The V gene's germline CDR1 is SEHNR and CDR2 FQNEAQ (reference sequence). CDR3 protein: CASSLDGERGAFF. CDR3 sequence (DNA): TGTGCCAGCAGCTTAGATGGGGAGCGGGGAGCTTTCTTT. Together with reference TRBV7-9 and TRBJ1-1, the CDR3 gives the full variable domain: DTGVSQNPRHKITKRGQNVTFRCDPISEHNRLYWYRQTLGQGPEFLTYFQNEAQLEKSRLLSDRFSAERPKGSFSTLEIQRTEQGDSAMYLCASSLDGERGAFFGQGTRLTVV.

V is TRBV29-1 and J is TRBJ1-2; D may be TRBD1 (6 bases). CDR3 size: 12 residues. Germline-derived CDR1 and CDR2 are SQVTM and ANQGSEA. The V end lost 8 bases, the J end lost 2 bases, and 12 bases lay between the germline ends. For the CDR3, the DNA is TGCAGCATCAGGGGATCCAACTATGGCTACACCTTC. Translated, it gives CSIRGSNYGYTF.

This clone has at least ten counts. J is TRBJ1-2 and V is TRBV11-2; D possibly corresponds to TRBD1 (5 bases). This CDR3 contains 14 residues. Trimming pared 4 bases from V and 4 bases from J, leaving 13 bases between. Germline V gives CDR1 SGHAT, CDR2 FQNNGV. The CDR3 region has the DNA TGTGCCAGCAGCTCAAGGGGCAGGGCCTATGGCTACACCTTC. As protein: CASSSRGRAYGYTF.

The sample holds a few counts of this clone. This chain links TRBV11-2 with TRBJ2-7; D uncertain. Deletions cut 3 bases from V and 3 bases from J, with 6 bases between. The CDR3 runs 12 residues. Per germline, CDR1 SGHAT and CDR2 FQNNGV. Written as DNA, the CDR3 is TGTGCCAGCAGCTTTCGAGACTACGAGCAGTACTTC. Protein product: CASSFRDYEQYF.

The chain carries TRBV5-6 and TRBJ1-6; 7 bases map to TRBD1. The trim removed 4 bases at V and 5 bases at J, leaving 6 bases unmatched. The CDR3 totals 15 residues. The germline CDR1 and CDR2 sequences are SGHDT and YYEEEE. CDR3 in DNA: TGTGCCAGCAGCGGAGGGGACAGCAATAATTCACCCCTCCACTTT. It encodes CASSGGDSNNSPLHF.

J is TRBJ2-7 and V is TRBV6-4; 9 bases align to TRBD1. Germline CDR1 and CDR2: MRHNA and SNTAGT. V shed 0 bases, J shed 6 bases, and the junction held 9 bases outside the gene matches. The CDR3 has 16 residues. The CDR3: CASSDSPGQGKSEQYF. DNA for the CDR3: TGTGCCAGCAGTGACTCACCCGGACAGGGGAAATCCGAGCAGTACTTC.

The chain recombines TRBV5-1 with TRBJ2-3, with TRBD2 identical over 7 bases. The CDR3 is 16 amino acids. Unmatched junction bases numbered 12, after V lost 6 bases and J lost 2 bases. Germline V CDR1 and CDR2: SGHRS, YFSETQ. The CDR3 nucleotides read TGCGCCAGCAACCAACAGCTGAGCGGGAACACAGATACGCAGTATTTT. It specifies CASNQQLSGNTDTQYF.

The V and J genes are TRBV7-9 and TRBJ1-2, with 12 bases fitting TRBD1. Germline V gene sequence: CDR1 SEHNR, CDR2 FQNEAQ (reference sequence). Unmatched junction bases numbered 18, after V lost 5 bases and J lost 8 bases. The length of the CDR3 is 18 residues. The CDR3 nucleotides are TGTGCCAGCAGCCCCAAAAATCTTATAAGGGGGACAGGGGGCGGCTACACCTTC. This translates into CASSPKNLIRGTGGGYTF. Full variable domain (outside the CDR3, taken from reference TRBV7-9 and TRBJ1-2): DTGVSQNPRHKITKRGQNVTFRCDPISEHNRLYWYRQTLGQGPEFLTYFQNEAQLEKSRLLSDRFSAERPKGSFSTLEIQRTEQGDSAMYLCASSPKNLIRGTGGGYTFGSGTRLTVV.

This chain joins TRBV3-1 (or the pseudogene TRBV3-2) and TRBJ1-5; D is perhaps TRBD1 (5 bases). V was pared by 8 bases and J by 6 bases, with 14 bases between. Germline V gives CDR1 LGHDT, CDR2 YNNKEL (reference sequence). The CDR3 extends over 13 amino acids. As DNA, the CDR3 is TGTGCCAGCGGGGGGGGGACCGGTCAGCCCCAGCATTTT. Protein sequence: CASGGGTGQPQHF.

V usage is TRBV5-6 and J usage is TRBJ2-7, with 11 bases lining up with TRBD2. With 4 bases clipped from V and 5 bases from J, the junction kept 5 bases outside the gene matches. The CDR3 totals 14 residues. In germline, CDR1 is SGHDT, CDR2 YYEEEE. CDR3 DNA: TGTGCCAGCAGCACGGGACTAGCGGTGAACGAGCAGTACTTC. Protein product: CASSTGLAVNEQYF.

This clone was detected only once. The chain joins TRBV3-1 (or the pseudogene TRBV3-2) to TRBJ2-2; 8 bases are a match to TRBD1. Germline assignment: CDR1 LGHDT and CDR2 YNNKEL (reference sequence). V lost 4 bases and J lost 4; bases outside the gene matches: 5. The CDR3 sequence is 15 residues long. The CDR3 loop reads CASSPRTGTTGELFF. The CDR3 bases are TGTGCCAGCAGCCCCCGGACAGGGACCACCGGGGAGCTGTTTTTT.

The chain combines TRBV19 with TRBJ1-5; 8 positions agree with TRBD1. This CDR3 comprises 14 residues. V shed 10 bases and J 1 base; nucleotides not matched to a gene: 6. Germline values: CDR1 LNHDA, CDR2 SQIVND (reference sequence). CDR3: CATLDRDSNQPQHF. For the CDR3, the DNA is TGTGCCACCCTGGACAGGGACAGCAATCAGCCCCAGCATTTT.

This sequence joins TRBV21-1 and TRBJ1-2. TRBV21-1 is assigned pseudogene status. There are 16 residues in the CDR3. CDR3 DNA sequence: TGTGCCAGCAGCTCGACCTCCGGAGGACGGTGCAGCGGCTACACCTTC. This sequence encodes CASSSTSGGRCSGYTF.

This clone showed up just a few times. CDR3 residues: CASRATGGDTGELFF. Written as DNA, the CDR3 is TGTGCCAGCAGGGCCACAGGGGGTGACACCGGGGAGCTGTTTTTT. The chain combines TRBV6-4 with TRBJ2-2; TRBD1 agrees at 8 bases. Unmatched junction bases numbered 6, after V lost 6 bases and J lost 3 bases. This CDR3 comprises 15 residues. Per the germline V gene, CDR1 is MRHNA and CDR2 is SNTAGT.

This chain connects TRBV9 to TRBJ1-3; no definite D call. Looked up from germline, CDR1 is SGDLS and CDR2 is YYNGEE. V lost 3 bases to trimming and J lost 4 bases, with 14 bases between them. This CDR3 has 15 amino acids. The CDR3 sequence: CASSAGGPAGNTIYF. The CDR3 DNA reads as TGTGCCAGCAGCGCGGGAGGACCTGCCGGAAACACCATATATTTT.

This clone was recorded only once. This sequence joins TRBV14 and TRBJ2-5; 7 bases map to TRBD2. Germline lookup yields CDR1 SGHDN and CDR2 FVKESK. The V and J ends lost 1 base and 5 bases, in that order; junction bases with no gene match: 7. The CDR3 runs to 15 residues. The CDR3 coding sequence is TGTGCCAGCAGCCAAGGGACTAGAAAAGGGGAGACCCAGTACTTC. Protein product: CASSQGTRKGETQYF.

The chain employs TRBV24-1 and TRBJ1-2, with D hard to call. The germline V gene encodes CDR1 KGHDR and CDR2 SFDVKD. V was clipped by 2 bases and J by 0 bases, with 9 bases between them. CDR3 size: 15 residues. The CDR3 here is CATSDSQRANYGYTF. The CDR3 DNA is TGTGCCACCAGTGATTCTCAGAGGGCTAACTATGGCTACACCTTC.

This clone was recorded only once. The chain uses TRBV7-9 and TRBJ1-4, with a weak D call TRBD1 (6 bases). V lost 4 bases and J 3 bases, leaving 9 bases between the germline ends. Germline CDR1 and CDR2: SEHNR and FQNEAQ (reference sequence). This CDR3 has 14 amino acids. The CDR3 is CASSSDRSNEKLFF. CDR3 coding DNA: TGTGCCAGCAGCTCGGACAGATCTAATGAAAAACTGTTTTTT.

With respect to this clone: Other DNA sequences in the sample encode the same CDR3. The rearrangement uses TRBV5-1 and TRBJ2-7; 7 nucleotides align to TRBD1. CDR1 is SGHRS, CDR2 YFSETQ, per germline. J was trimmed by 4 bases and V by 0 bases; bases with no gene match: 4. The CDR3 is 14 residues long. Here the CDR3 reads CASSLGQGGYEQYF. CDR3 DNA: TGCGCCAGCAGCTTGGGACAGGGTGGGTACGAGCAGTACTTC.

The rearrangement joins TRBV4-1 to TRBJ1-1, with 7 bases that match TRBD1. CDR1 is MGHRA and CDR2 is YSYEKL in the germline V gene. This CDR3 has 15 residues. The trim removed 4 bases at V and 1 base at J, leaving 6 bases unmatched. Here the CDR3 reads CASSPRTGKNTEAFF. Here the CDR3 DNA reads TGCGCCAGCAGCCCCCGGACAGGAAAGAACACTGAAGCTTTCTTT.

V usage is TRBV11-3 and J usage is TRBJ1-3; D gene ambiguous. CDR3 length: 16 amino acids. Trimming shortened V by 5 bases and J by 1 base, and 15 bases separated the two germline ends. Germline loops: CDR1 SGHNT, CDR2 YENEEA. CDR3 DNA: TGTGCCAGCAGCCCGCGGGTCAGCGGATCTGGAAACACCATATATTTT. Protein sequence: CASSPRVSGSGNTIYF.

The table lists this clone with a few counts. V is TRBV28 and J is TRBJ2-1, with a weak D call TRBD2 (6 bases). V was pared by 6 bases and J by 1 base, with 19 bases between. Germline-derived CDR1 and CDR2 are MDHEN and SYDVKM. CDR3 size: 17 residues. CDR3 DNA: TGTGCCAGCAGCTCGGGACTGCTAGGAAGGTCCTACAATGAGCAGTTCTTC. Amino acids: CASSSGLLGRSYNEQFF. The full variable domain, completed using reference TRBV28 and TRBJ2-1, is DVKVTQSSRYLVKRTGEKVFLECVQDMDHENMFWYRQDPGLGLRLIYFSYDVKMKEKGDIPEGYSVSREKKERFSLILESASTNQTSMYLCASSSGLLGRSYNEQFFGPGTRLTVL.

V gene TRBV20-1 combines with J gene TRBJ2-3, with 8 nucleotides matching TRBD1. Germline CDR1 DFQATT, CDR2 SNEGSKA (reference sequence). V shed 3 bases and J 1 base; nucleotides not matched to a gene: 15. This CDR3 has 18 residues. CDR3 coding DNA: TGCAGTGCTAGTGATGTACAGGGGGTTTCGATTCGCACAGATACGCAGTATTTT. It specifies CSASDVQGVSIRTDTQYF.

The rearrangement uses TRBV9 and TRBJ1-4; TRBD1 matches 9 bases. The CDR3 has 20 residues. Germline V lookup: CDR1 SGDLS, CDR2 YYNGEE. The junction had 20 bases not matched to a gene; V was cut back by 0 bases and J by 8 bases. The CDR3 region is CASSVGRAGGQGGLREKLFF. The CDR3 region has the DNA TGTGCCAGCAGCGTAGGACGTGCGGGGGGACAGGGAGGACTTCGCGAAAAACTGTTTTTT.

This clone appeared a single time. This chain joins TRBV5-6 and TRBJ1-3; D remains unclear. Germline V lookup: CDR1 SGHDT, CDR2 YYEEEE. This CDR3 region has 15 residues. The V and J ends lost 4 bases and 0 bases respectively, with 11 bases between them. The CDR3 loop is CASSLAIHSGNTIYF. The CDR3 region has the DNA TGTGCCAGCAGCCTAGCCATACACTCTGGAAACACCATATATTTT.

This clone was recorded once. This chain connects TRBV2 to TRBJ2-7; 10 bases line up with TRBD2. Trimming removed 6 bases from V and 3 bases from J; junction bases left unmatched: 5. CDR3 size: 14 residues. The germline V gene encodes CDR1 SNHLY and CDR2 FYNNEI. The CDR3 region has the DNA TGTGCCAGCAGGGTGACTAGCGGGTTCTACGAGCAGTACTTC. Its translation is CASRVTSGFYEQYF.

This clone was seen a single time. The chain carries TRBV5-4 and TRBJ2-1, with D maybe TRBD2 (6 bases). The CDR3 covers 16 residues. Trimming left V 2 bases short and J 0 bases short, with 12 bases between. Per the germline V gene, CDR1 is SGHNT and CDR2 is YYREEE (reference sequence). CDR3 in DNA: TGTGCCAGCAGCTTAGGAGGGTCTAGCTCCTACAATGAGCAGTTCTTC. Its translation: CASSLGGSSSYNEQFF.

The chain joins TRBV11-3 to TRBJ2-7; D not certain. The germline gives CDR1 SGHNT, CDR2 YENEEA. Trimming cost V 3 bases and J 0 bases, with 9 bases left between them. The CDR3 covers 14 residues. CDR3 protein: CASSFETDSYEQYF. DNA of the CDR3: TGTGCCAGCAGCTTTGAAACTGACTCCTACGAGCAGTACTTC. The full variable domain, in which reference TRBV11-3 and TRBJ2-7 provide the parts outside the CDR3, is EAGVVQSPRYKIIEKKQPVAFWCNPISGHNTLYWYLQNLGQGPELLIRYENEEAVDDSQLPKDRFSAERLKGVDSTLKIQPAELGDSAVYLCASSFETDSYEQYFGPGTRLTVT.

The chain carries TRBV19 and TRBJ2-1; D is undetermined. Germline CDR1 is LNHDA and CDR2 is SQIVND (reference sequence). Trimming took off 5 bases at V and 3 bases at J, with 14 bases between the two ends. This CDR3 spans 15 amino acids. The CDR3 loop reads CASSSTGVVYNEQFF. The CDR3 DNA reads TGTGCCAGTAGTTCCACTGGAGTGGTCTACAATGAGCAGTTCTTC. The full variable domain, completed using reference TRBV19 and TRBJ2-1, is DGGITQSPKYLFRKEGQNVTLSCEQNLNHDAMYWYRQDPGQGLRLIYYSQIVNDFQKGDIAEGYSVSREKKESFPLTVTSAQKNPTAFYLCASSSTGVVYNEQFFGPGTRLTVL.